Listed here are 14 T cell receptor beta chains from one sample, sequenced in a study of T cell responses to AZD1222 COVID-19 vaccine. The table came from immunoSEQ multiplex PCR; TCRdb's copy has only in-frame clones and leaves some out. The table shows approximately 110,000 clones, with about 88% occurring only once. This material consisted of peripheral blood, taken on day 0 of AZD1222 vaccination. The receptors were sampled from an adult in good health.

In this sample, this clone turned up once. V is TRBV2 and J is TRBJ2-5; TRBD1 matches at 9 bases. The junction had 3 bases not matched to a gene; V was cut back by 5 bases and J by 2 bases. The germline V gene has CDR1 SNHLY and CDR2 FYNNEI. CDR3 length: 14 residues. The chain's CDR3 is CASSFDRGQETQYF. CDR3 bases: TGTGCCAGCAGTTTCGACAGGGGGCAAGAGACCCAGTACTTC.

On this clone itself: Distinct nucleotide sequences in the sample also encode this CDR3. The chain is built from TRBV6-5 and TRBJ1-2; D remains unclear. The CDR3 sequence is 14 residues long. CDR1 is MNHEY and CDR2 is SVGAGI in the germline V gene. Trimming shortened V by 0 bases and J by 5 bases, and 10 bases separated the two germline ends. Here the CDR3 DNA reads TGTGCCAGCAGTTACTCAGGACGGCTATATGGCTACACCTTC. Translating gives CASSYSGRLYGYTF.

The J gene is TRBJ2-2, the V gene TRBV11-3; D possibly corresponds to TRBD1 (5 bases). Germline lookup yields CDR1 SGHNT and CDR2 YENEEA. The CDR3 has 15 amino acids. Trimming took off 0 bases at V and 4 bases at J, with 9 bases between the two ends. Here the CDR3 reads CASSLDRVFTGELFF. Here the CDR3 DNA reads TGTGCCAGCAGCTTAGACAGGGTATTCACCGGGGAGCTGTTTTTT.

The CDR3 DNA reads TGCGCCAGCAGCTCGAGGTCCCAGGGGGATATGTTCTTC. It translates to CASSSRSQGDMFF. The rearrangement uses TRBV4-1 and TRBJ2-1, with 7 positions matching TRBD1. V dropped 5 bases and J dropped 15; count of bases not matched to a gene: 13. The CDR3 has 13 residues. Looked up from germline, CDR1 is MGHRA and CDR2 is YSYEKL.

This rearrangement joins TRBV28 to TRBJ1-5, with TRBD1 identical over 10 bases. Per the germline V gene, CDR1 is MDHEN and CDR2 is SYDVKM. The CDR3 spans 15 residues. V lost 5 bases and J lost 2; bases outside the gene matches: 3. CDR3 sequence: CASSRTGGGNQPQHF. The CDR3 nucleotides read TGTGCCAGCAGTCGGACAGGGGGAGGCAATCAGCCCCAGCATTTT.

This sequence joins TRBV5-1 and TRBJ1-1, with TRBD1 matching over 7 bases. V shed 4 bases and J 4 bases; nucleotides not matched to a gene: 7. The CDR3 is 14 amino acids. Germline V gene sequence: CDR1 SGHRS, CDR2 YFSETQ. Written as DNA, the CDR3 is TGCGCCAGCAGCGAGGGTTCAGGGGGCACTGAAGCTTTCTTT. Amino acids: CASSEGSGGTEAFF.

CDR3 in amino acids: CASSESTGGYYGYTF. The CDR3, as DNA: TGTGCCAGCAGTGAGTCGACAGGGGGCTACTATGGCTACACCTTC. The chain carries TRBV6-1 and TRBJ1-2; 10 bases are shared with TRBD1. This CDR3 is built from 15 residues. V lost 3 bases to trimming and J lost 3 bases; unmatched junction nucleotides: 4. Germline V lookup: CDR1 MNHNS, CDR2 SASEGT.

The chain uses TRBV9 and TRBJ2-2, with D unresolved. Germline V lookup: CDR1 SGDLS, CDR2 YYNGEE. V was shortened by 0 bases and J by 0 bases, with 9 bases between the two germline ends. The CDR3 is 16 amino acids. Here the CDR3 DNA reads TGTGCCAGCAGCGTAGTTGGGCGGCCGAACACCGGGGAGCTGTTTTTT. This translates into CASSVVGRPNTGELFF.

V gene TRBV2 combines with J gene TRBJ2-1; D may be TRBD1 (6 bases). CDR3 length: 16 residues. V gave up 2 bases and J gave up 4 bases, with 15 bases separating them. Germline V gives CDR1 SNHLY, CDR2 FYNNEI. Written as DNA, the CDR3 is TGTGCCAGCAGTGAACGGATGAGACAGGTGTACAATGAGCAGTTCTTC. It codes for CASSERMRQVYNEQFF.

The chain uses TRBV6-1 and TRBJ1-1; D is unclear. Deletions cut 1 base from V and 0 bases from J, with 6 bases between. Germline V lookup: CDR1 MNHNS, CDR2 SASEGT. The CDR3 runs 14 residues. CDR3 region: CASSEVKVNTEAFF. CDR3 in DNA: TGTGCCAGCAGTGAAGTTAAGGTGAACACTGAAGCTTTCTTT.

The CDR3 sequence: CASSLARDRGSDTQYF. Written as DNA, the CDR3 is TGTGCCAGCAGCTTGGCCCGGGACAGGGGCTCAGATACGCAGTATTTT. This chain uses TRBV5-4 with TRBJ2-3; 10 positions agree with TRBD1. V shed 0 bases and J 4 bases; nucleotides not matched to a gene: 5. There are 16 residues in the CDR3. Germline values: CDR1 SGHNT, CDR2 YYREEE (reference sequence).

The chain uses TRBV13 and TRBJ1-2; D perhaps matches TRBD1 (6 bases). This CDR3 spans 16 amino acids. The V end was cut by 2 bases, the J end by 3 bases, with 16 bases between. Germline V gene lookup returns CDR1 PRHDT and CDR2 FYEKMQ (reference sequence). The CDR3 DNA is TGTGCCAGCAGCTTATTTCGGGGGCAAAGGGACTATGGCTACACCTTC. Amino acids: CASSLFRGQRDYGYTF.

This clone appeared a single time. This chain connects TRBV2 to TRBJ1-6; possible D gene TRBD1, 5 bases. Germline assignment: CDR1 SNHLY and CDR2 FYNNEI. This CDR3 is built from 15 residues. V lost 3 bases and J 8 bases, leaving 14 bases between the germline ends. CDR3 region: CASSEVEGVDSPLHF. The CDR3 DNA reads TGTGCCAGCAGTGAGGTGGAAGGGGTCGATTCACCCCTCCACTTT.

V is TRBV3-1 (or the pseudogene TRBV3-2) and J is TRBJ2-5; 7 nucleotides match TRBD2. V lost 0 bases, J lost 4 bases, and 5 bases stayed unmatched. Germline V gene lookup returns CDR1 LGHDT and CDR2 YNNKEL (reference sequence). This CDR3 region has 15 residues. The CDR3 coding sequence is TGTGCCAGCAGCCAAGATGCGGCTAGCGGAGAGACCCAGTACTTC. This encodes CASSQDAASGETQYF.